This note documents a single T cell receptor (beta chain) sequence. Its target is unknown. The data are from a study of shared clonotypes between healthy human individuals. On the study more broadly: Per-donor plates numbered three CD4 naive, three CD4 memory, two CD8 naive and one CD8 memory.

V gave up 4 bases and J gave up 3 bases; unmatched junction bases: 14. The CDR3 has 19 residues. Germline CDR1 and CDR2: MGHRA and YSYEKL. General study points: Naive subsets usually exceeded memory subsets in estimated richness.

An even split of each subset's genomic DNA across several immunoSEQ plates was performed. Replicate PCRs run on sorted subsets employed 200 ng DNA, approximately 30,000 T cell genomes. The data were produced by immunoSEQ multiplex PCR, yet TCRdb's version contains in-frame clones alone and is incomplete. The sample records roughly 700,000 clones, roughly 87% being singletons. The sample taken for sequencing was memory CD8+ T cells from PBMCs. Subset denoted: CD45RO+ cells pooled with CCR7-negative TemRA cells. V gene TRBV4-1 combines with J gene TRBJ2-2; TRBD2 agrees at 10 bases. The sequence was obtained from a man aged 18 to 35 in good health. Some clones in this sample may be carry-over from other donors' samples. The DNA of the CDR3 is TGCGCCAGCAGCCTCTACTCTCCCCTAGCGGGAGTGGACACCGGGGAGCTGTTTTTT. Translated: CASSLYSPLAGVDTGELFF.